What follows are 22 T cell receptor beta chains derived from one specimen sequenced in a study of vaccination effects on CD4 cells after COVID-19. These TCRs are of unknown antigen specificity. Measured with immunoSEQ multiplex PCR; TCRdb has only the in-frame clones, and not every one. The sample lists tens of thousands of clones; 65% to 80% were seen once. ViraFEST expansion of antigen-specific CD4+ T cells with viral peptide pools preceded sequencing. A 10-day culture period preceded the isolation of CD4+ T cells. The study found no prior SARS-CoV-2 infection in the vaccine recipients, who tested negative for nucleocapsid antibodies. Specimen: CD4+ T cells from PBMCs cultured with HCoV-NL63 spike peptides, collected before COVID-19 vaccination. These receptors were taken from a human donor who received a COVID-19 vaccine.

The gene calls are TRBV6-2 or TRBV6-3 and TRBJ2-6; D is uncertain. The CDR3 has 15 residues. V dropped 6 bases and J dropped 1 base, with 10 bases sitting between them. Germline lookup yields CDR1 MNHEY and CDR2 SVGEGT. The CDR3 sequence is CASSPVGSGANVLTF. CDR3 in DNA: TGTGCCAGCAGCCCTGTAGGGTCTGGGGCCAACGTCCTGACTTTC.

CDR3 sequence (DNA): TGTGCCAGCAGTGTAAGCGGGGGGCCCCCCTACAATGAGCAGTTCTTC. This sequence encodes CASSVSGGPPYNEQFF. The chain employs TRBV6-4 and TRBJ2-1; 9 positions match TRBD2. The CDR3 length is 16 residues. With V trimmed by 4 bases and J by 2 bases, 6 bases remained unmatched. Germline V gene lookup returns CDR1 MRHNA and CDR2 SNTAGT.

The chain has TRBV6-6 and TRBJ2-5; TRBD1 is a possible D gene (5 bases). With 8 bases removed from V and 1 base from J, the gap between germline ends came to 8 bases. The CDR3 runs to 12 residues. Germline lookup yields CDR1 MNHNY and CDR2 SVGAGI (reference sequence). The CDR3 nucleotides are TGTGCCAGCGGACATATCCAAGAGACCCAGTACTTC. This encodes CASGHIQETQYF.

The chain joins TRBV7-9 to TRBJ1-2, with D tentatively TRBD1 (5 bases). Trimming took off 5 bases at V and 1 base at J, with 8 bases between the two ends. From germline, CDR1 is SEHNR and CDR2 FQNEAQ (reference sequence). The CDR3 spans 13 residues. The CDR3 DNA is TGTGCCAGCAGCCGTGACAGTAACTATGGCTACACCTTC. This gives the protein CASSRDSNYGYTF.

V and J are TRBV7-9 and TRBJ1-2; the match to TRBD1 covers 12 bases. This CDR3 has 15 residues. With 2 bases clipped from V and 8 bases from J, the junction kept 6 bases outside the gene matches. From germline, CDR1 is SEHNR and CDR2 FQNEAQ (reference sequence). The CDR3 spells CASSLKGQGAGGYTF. CDR3 sequence (DNA): TGTGCCAGCAGCTTAAAGGGACAGGGGGCGGGAGGCTACACCTTC. The full variable domain, rest sourced from reference TRBV7-9 and TRBJ1-2, is DTGVSQNPRHKITKRGQNVTFRCDPISEHNRLYWYRQTLGQGPEFLTYFQNEAQLEKSRLLSDRFSAERPKGSFSTLEIQRTEQGDSAMYLCASSLKGQGAGGYTFGSGTRLTVV.

V usage is TRBV7-2 and J usage is TRBJ1-1, with 8 bases aligning to TRBD1. CDR3 length equals 15 residues. The J segment lost 8 bases and the V segment lost 5 bases, leaving 13 bases of the junction unmatched. Per the germline V gene, CDR1 is SGHTA and CDR2 is FQGNSA. CDR3 amino acids: CASSVGTGQGSEAFF. CDR3 in DNA: TGTGCCAGCAGCGTCGGGACAGGTCAAGGATCCGAAGCTTTCTTT.

The V and J genes are TRBV28 and TRBJ2-2; D may match TRBD1 or TRBD2 (5 bases each). CDR3 length equals 16 residues. Germline CDR1 reads MDHEN; CDR2 reads SYDVKM. Trimming pared 8 bases from V and 0 bases from J, leaving 16 bases between. DNA of the CDR3: TGTGCCAGCTTTAACCCCGGGACCCCGAACACCGGGGAGCTGTTTTTT. It translates to CASFNPGTPNTGELFF.

This clone occurred a few times. The rearrangement links TRBV15 to TRBJ1-2, with D perhaps matching TRBD1 (6 bases). CDR1 is LNHNV and CDR2 is YYDKDF in the germline V gene (reference sequence). CDR3 length: 14 amino acids. Trimming removed 1 base at V and 2 bases at J, with 8 bases between. CDR3 in DNA: TGTGCCACCAGCAGAGCAGGGGTGAACTATGGCTACACCTTC. Translation gives CATSRAGVNYGYTF. The full variable domain, completed using reference TRBV15 and TRBJ1-2, is DAMVIQNPRYQVTQFGKPVTLSCSQTLNHNVMYWYQQKSSQAPKLLFHYYDKDFNNEADTPDNFQSRRPNTSFCFLDIRSPGLGDTAMYLCATSRAGVNYGYTFGSGTRLTVV.

The rearrangement links TRBV5-1 to TRBJ1-5, with TRBD1 identical over 7 bases. This CDR3 spans 19 amino acids. The junction had 17 bases not matched to a gene; V was cut back by 5 bases and J by 0 bases. From germline, CDR1 is SGHRS and CDR2 YFSETQ. As DNA, the CDR3 is TGCGCCAGCAGTCCCGACGGGGGACAGACAAGATATAGCAATCAGCCCCAGCATTTT. This translates into CASSPDGGQTRYSNQPQHF.

The rearrangement uses TRBV18 and TRBJ2-1, with 10 bases lining up with TRBD2. CDR1 and CDR2 from the germline V gene are KGHSH and LQKENI. The V segment lost 4 bases and the J segment 9 bases; nucleotides outside the gene matches: 9. The CDR3 extends over 15 amino acids. CDR3 in DNA: TGTGCCAGCTCACAACCCGGGACTAGCGCCGGTGAGCAGTTCTTC. This encodes CASSQPGTSAGEQFF.

V and J are TRBV2 and TRBJ2-1; D possibly corresponds to TRBD2 (6 bases). This CDR3 comprises 14 residues. V was clipped by 4 bases and J by 6 bases, with 13 bases between them. Per germline, CDR1 SNHLY and CDR2 FYNNEI. CDR3 residues: CASSVMEGVNEQFF. The CDR3 DNA sequence: TGTGCCAGCAGTGTAATGGAGGGCGTCAATGAGCAGTTCTTC.

This clone was counted once. The V call is TRBV5-1, the J call TRBJ1-4; 7 nucleotides line up with TRBD1. In germline, CDR1 is SGHRS, CDR2 YFSETQ. This CDR3 contains 15 residues. The junction had 5 bases not matched to a gene; V was cut back by 0 bases and J by 6 bases. The chain's CDR3 is CASSLGTGRYEKLFF. In nucleotides, the CDR3 is TGCGCCAGCAGCTTGGGGACAGGTCGTTATGAAAAACTGTTTTTT.

V is TRBV5-1 and J is TRBJ1-4; D is unresolved. Germline values: CDR1 SGHRS, CDR2 YFSETQ. The CDR3 runs to 15 residues. The V end lost 4 bases, the J end lost 6 bases, and 16 bases lay between the germline ends. The CDR3 sequence is CASSLQRRTDEKLFF. Written as DNA, the CDR3 is TGCGCCAGCAGCCTACAGAGGCGTACTGATGAAAAACTGTTTTTT.

The chain has TRBV6-5 and TRBJ2-3, with a weak D call TRBD2 (5 bases). Germline V CDR1 and CDR2: MNHEY, SVGAGI. Trimming removed 6 bases from V and 3 bases from J, with 7 bases in between. This CDR3 spans 12 amino acids. CDR3 protein: CASSSGTDTQYF. The CDR3 DNA reads TGTGCCAGCAGCTCGGGGACAGATACGCAGTATTTT.

This clone was seen a handful of times. The gene calls are TRBV11-2 and TRBJ2-2, with a tentative D call TRBD2 (6 bases). The germline gives CDR1 SGHAT, CDR2 FQNNGV. The CDR3 runs to 13 residues. V lost 5 bases and J lost 7, with 11 bases in between. The CDR3: CASSRRANGELFF. For the CDR3, the DNA is TGTGCCAGCAGCCGGAGGGCGAACGGGGAGCTGTTTTTT.

The V and J genes are TRBV25-1 and TRBJ2-1; 9 bases fit TRBD1. The CDR3 sequence is 16 residues long. After removal of 4 bases from V and 5 bases from J, the junction contained 9 bases not matched to a gene. CDR1 and CDR2 (germline): MGHDK, SYGVNS. The CDR3 is CASSVSGTGRDNEQFF. DNA of the CDR3: TGTGCCAGCAGTGTTTCCGGGACAGGGCGGGACAATGAGCAGTTCTTC.

The chain uses TRBV2 and TRBJ2-1; no definite D call. The CDR3 sequence is 12 residues long. The V end lost 6 bases, the J end lost 10 bases, and 13 bases lay between the germline ends. Germline CDR1 reads SNHLY; CDR2 reads FYNNEI. The CDR3 protein is CASRHARWEQFF. The CDR3 DNA follows: TGTGCCAGCAGGCACGCGAGATGGGAGCAGTTCTTC.

The rearrangement links TRBV28 to TRBJ2-2, with D possibly being TRBD1 (5 bases). The CDR3 length is 13 residues. V shed 5 bases and J shed 6 bases, with 10 bases lying between them. Germline V gene sequence: CDR1 MDHEN, CDR2 SYDVKM. CDR3 nucleotide sequence: TGTGCCAGCAGTCAGACAGTACCCGGGGAGCTGTTTTTT. Translated: CASSQTVPGELFF.

This chain joins TRBV11-3 and TRBJ2-6; D not certain. The V end was cut by 2 bases, the J end by 0 bases, with 11 bases between. This CDR3 contains 17 residues. Germline values: CDR1 SGHNT, CDR2 YENEEA. CDR3 amino acids: CASSLRSANSGANVLTF. The CDR3 nucleotides are TGTGCCAGCAGCTTACGGAGCGCCAACTCTGGGGCCAACGTCCTGACTTTC.

The chain couples TRBV24-1 to TRBJ1-5, with a tentative D call TRBD1 (5 bases). V was cut by 5 bases and J by 1 base, with 17 bases left in between. The CDR3 runs to 17 residues. Germline CDR1 is KGHDR and CDR2 is SFDVKD. The CDR3 sequence: CATSGGEGILSNQPQHF. The CDR3 nucleotides are TGTGCCACCAGTGGGGGGGAGGGGATCTTAAGCAATCAGCCCCAGCATTTT.

This clone has only one observation. The chain recombines TRBV6-2 or TRBV6-3 with TRBJ1-1, with TRBD1 matching over 12 bases. V lost 2 bases to trimming and J lost 1 base; unmatched junction nucleotides: 5. The CDR3 is made up of 17 amino acids. Germline CDR1 and CDR2: MNHEY and SVGEGT. The CDR3 loop reads CASSYAPGQGANTEAFF. CDR3 bases: TGTGCCAGCAGTTACGCTCCGGGACAGGGGGCGAACACTGAAGCTTTCTTT.

The V and J genes are TRBV5-6 and TRBJ2-1; TRBD1 matches 7 bases. The CDR3 has 15 residues. Trimming cost V 0 bases and J 2 bases; bases outside gene matches: 2. From germline, CDR1 is SGHDT and CDR2 YYEEEE. Here the CDR3 DNA reads TGTGCCAGCAGCTTGGGGGACAGTCCCTACAATGAGCAGTTCTTC. Amino acid sequence: CASSLGDSPYNEQFF.